This entry is about one T cell receptor (beta chain). Its antigen is unidentified. Regarding treatment: oral pan-JAK inhibitor, 5-10 mg twice daily. The sample is drawn from a study of CD8+ T cells in alopecia areata. Study in general: For treated patients, severity scores reflected the percentage of scalp area affected. General study results and limits: Compared with normal scalp, lesional scalp had higher clonality and more expanded CD8+ clones. Scalp data also include sequences from resident alphabeta T cells of normal skin. Scalp clonality and expanded CD8+ clones among the top 100 showed significant decreases with tofacitinib.

Germline-derived CDR1 and CDR2 are WNHNN and SYGVQD (reference sequence). The CDR3 sequence is 14 residues long. Trimming removed 3 bases from V and 2 bases from J, with 9 bases in between. After isolation, RNA underwent reverse transcription to generate cDNA as the sequencing template. TCRdb's copy holds only in-frame clones and misses some; the assay was immunoSEQ multiplex PCR. The sample shows 210,000 or so clones, approximately 70% of them seen only once. This chain links TRBV10-1 with TRBJ2-3; unclear D gene. The receptor was isolated from a human donor with alopecia areata. The input for sequencing was CD4+ T cells sorted from blood, taken around week 46, from a patient treated with tofacitinib. The CDR3 DNA sequence: TGCGCCAGCAGTGATTCCAGGTCCACAGATACGCAGTATTTT. It specifies CASSDSRSTDTQYF.